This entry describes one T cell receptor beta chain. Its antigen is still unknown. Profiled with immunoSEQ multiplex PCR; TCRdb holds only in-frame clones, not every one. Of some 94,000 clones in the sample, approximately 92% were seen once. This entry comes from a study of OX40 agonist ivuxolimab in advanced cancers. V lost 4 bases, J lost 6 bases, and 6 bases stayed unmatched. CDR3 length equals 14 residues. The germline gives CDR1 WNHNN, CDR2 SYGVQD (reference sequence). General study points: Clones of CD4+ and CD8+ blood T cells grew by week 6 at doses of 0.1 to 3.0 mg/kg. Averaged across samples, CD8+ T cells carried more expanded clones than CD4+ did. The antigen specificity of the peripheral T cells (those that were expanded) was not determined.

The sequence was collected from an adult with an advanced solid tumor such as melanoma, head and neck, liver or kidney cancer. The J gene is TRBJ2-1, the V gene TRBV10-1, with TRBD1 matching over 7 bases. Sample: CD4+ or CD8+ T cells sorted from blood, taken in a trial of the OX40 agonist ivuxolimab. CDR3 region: CASSVRQGFNEQFF. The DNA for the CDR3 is TGCGCCAGCAGTGTAAGACAGGGATTCAATGAGCAGTTCTTC.